One and the same sample provided the 20 T cell receptor beta chains below, sequenced in a study of blood T cell repertoires in COVID-19. Measured with immunoSEQ multiplex PCR; TCRdb has only the in-frame clones, and not every one. The data hold some 180,000 clones, with approximately 80% observed a single time. Specimen: PBMCs or T cells enriched from blood (not recorded which). The receptors stem from a man in his fifties or sixties who had been exposed to COVID-19.

The rearrangement links TRBV11-2 to TRBJ1-4; D gene unclear. Trimming took 5 bases from V and 5 from J, leaving 9 bases between them. Germline V lookup: CDR1 SGHAT, CDR2 FQNNGV. This CDR3 contains 13 residues. The CDR3 DNA follows: TGTGCCAGCAGCCGTTCGAGGAATGAAAAACTGTTTTTT. This translates into CASSRSRNEKLFF.

V and J are TRBV2 and TRBJ1-5, with D unresolved. The V gene's germline CDR1 is SNHLY and CDR2 FYNNEI. CDR3 size: 12 residues. Trimming stripped 7 bases from V and 9 bases from J, with 13 bases between. CDR3 DNA sequence: TGTGCCAGCAAGACGGAGGGAAGGCCCCAGCATTTT. Translating gives CASKTEGRPQHF.

The chain has TRBV7-3 and TRBJ1-6; perhaps TRBD1 as D (6 bases). Germline loops: CDR1 SGHTA, CDR2 FQGTGA. The ends were cut back, 1 base at V and 10 bases at J, with 17 bases in the middle. The CDR3 runs to 16 residues. The CDR3 protein is CASSLKGGGGRSPLHF. CDR3 DNA: TGTGCCAGCAGCTTAAAAGGGGGAGGGGGTCGGTCACCCCTCCACTTT.

J is TRBJ2-7 and V is TRBV11-1; no clear D. Trimming pared 6 bases from V and 1 base from J, leaving 7 bases between. This CDR3 region has 12 residues. CDR1 and CDR2 (germline): SGHAT, FQDESV (reference sequence). CDR3 sequence (DNA): TGTGCCAGCAGTCAATTTTCCTACGAGCAGTACTTC. Protein product: CASSQFSYEQYF.

This clone was seen only a few times. V gene TRBV3-1 (or the pseudogene TRBV3-2) combines with J gene TRBJ2-5; 9 bases match TRBD1. The trim removed 1 base at V and 7 bases at J, leaving 7 bases unmatched. This CDR3 has 15 residues. Germline lookup yields CDR1 LGHDT and CDR2 YNNKEL (reference sequence). CDR3 loop: CASSQVNRGRGTQYF. The CDR3 coding sequence is TGTGCCAGCAGCCAAGTAAACAGGGGGCGGGGGACCCAGTACTTC.

V usage is TRBV9 and J usage is TRBJ1-3; D is perhaps TRBD1 (6 bases). Germline V lookup: CDR1 SGDLS, CDR2 YYNGEE. The CDR3 loop spans 15 amino acids. V lost 1 base, J lost 2 bases, and 10 bases lay in between. CDR3 amino acids: CASSVSSGAGNTIYF. The CDR3 nucleotides read TGTGCCAGCAGCGTATCGTCAGGGGCTGGAAACACCATATATTTT.

This clone was observed once. The chain joins TRBV9 to TRBJ1-2; TRBD1 matches at 8 bases. The CDR3 covers 14 residues. J was trimmed by 4 bases and V by 2 bases; bases with no gene match: 4. The germline CDR1 and CDR2 sequences are SGDLS and YYNGEE. The CDR3: CASSVGGQGYGYTF. In DNA form, the CDR3 reads TGTGCCAGCAGCGTGGGCGGACAGGGCTATGGCTACACCTTC.

This chain connects TRBV28 to TRBJ1-5; the match to TRBD1 covers 8 bases. The CDR3 is 15 residues long. Germline-derived CDR1 and CDR2 are MDHEN and SYDVKM. V shed 5 bases, J shed 2 bases, and the junction held 5 bases outside the gene matches. The CDR3 region is CASSPTGVGNQPQHF. In nucleotides, the CDR3 is TGTGCCAGCAGTCCGACAGGGGTAGGCAATCAGCCCCAGCATTTT. The variable domain in full, with the rest retrieved from reference TRBV28 and TRBJ1-5, is DVKVTQSSRYLVKRTGEKVFLECVQDMDHENMFWYRQDPGLGLRLIYFSYDVKMKEKGDIPEGYSVSREKKERFSLILESASTNQTSMYLCASSPTGVGNQPQHFGDGTRLSIL.

The V and J genes are TRBV6-5 and TRBJ2-7, with TRBD1 matching 7 bases. CDR1 and CDR2 from the germline V gene are MNHEY and SVGAGI. J gave up 4 bases and V 3 bases, and 6 bases lay outside the gene matches. This CDR3 region has 14 residues. This CDR3 is CASSYDRVSYEQYF. The CDR3 DNA is TGTGCCAGCAGTTATGACAGGGTGTCTTACGAGCAGTACTTC.

The CDR3 loop is CASSIDPGQQNSPLHF. CDR3 DNA: TGTGCCAGTAGTATAGATCCGGGACAGCAGAATTCACCCCTCCACTTT. The J gene is TRBJ1-6, the V gene TRBV19; 7 bases align to TRBD1. CDR1 is LNHDA, CDR2 SQIVND, per germline (reference sequence). This CDR3 is 16 amino acids long. Germline trimming cut 0 bases from V and 7 bases from J; bases unmatched to any gene: 6.

The chain couples TRBV9 to TRBJ2-3; the match to TRBD2 covers 7 bases. CDR1 and CDR2 from the germline V gene are SGDLS and YYNGEE. The CDR3 runs to 12 residues. After removal of 0 bases from V and 10 bases from J, the junction contained 2 bases not matched to a gene. The CDR3 nucleotides are TGTGCCAGCAGCGTAGGACTAGCTGCGCAGTATTTT. Protein: CASSVGLAAQYF. The full variable domain, its missing parts supplied by reference TRBV9 and TRBJ2-3, is DSGVTQTPKHLITATGQRVTLRCSPRSGDLSVYWYQQSLDQGLQFLIQYYNGEERAKGNILERFSAQQFPDLHSELNLSSLELGDSALYFCASSVGLAAQYFGPGTRLTVL.

The V gene is TRBV12-5, the J gene TRBJ1-5; 7 positions agree with TRBD1. The CDR3 extends over 16 amino acids. J was trimmed by 5 bases and V by 1 base; bases with no gene match: 8. Per germline, CDR1 LGHNT and CDR2 FRNRAP. CDR3: CASGLGIQGDHQPQHF. The CDR3 nucleotides are TGTGCTAGTGGTTTGGGAATTCAGGGGGACCATCAGCCCCAGCATTTT.

The rearrangement links TRBV30 to TRBJ2-7; 9 bases map to TRBD1. The ends lost 0 bases at V and 6 bases at J; junction bases unmatched: 12. The germline gives CDR1 GTSNPN, CDR2 SVGIG (reference sequence). The length of the CDR3 is 16 residues. CDR3 sequence: CAWSVPWGQGVSEQYF. The CDR3 nucleotides are TGTGCCTGGAGTGTACCTTGGGGACAGGGAGTTTCCGAGCAGTACTTC.

The chain joins TRBV29-1 to TRBJ1-2; D gene ambiguous. The germline V gene encodes CDR1 SQVTM and CDR2 ANQGSEA. The CDR3 covers 13 residues. The V end lost 4 bases, the J end lost 0 bases, and 9 bases lay between the germline ends. CDR3 nucleotides: TGCAGCGTTGGAGTCGACACTAACTATGGCTACACCTTC. It encodes CSVGVDTNYGYTF. Full variable domain (outside the CDR3, taken from reference TRBV29-1 and TRBJ1-2): SAVISQKPSRDICQRGTSLTIQCQVDSQVTMMFWYRQQPGQSLTLIATANQGSEATYESGFVIDKFPISRPNLTFSTLTVSNMSPEDSSIYLCSVGVDTNYGYTFGSGTRLTVV.

The CDR3 loop reads CATSRGGRMNTEAFF. The CDR3 nucleotides are TGTGCCACCAGCAGAGGTGGCAGAATGAACACTGAAGCTTTCTTT. The V call is TRBV15, the J call TRBJ1-1; D is undetermined. Trimming removed 1 base from V and 0 bases from J, with 9 bases in between. The germline gives CDR1 LNHNV, CDR2 YYDKDF (reference sequence). The CDR3 is 15 amino acids.

As to this clone: An end of the junction differs from the germline gene, which may be a read error. The chain carries TRBV6-4 and TRBJ1-2; D gene ambiguous. Germline V gives CDR1 MRHNA, CDR2 SNTAGT. This CDR3 has 9 amino acids. This CDR3 is CASSDAGDF. The CDR3 coding sequence is TGTGCCAGCAGTGACGCCGGAGACTTC.

The V gene is TRBV7-8, the J gene TRBJ1-2; 8 positions match TRBD1. The trim removed 1 base at V and 5 bases at J, leaving 3 bases unmatched. The germline V gene encodes CDR1 SGHVS and CDR2 FQNEAQ. The CDR3 is 14 amino acids. CDR3 residues: CASSLGTGPYGYTF. CDR3 coding DNA: TGTGCCAGCAGCTTAGGGACAGGGCCGTATGGCTACACCTTC.

The rearrangement links TRBV5-1 to TRBJ2-7; TRBD2 aligns across 9 bases. The CDR3 extends over 14 amino acids. Germline CDR1 and CDR2: SGHRS and YFSETQ. Trimming cost V 6 bases and J 5 bases; bases outside gene matches: 9. The CDR3 is CASTAVAGAHEQYF. CDR3 in DNA: TGCGCCAGCACCGCGGTAGCGGGAGCCCACGAGCAGTACTTC.

The sample holds a few counts of this clone. V is TRBV30 and J is TRBJ2-3; the match to TRBD2 covers 8 bases. Germline CDR1 and CDR2: GTSNPN and SVGIG (reference sequence). Trimming at V came to 4 bases and at J to 3 bases, leaving 9 bases not matched to a gene. The CDR3 length is 15 residues. As DNA, the CDR3 is TGTGCCTGGAAGGGAGTAGCGGGATGGACAGATACGCAGTATTTT. As protein: CAWKGVAGWTDTQYF.

This chain uses TRBV30 with TRBJ1-1; possible D gene TRBD1, 6 bases. Germline loops: CDR1 GTSNPN, CDR2 SVGIG (reference sequence). CDR3 length: 13 amino acids. The V end was cut by 5 bases, the J end by 5 bases, with 15 bases between. In nucleotides, the CDR3 is TGTGCCTGGCTACGGGGGGGCAGGACTGAAGCTTTCTTT. Residues: CAWLRGGRTEAFF.